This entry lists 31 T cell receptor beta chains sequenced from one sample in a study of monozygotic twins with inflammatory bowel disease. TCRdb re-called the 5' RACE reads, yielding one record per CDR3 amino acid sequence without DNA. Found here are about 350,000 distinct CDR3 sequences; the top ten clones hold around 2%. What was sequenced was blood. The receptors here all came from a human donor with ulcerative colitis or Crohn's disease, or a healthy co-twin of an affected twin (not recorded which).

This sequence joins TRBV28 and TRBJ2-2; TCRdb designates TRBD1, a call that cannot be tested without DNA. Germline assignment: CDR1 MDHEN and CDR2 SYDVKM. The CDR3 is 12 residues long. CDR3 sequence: CASSLGRGELFF.

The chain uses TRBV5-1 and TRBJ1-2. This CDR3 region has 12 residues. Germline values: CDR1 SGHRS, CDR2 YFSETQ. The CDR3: CASSLEVNGYTF. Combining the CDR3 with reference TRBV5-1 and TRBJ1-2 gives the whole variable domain KAGVTQTPRYLIKTRGQQVTLSCSPISGHRSVSWYQQTPGQGLQFLFEYFSETQRNKGNFPGRFSGRQFSNSRSEMNVSTLELGDSALYLCASSLEVNGYTFGSGTRLTVV.

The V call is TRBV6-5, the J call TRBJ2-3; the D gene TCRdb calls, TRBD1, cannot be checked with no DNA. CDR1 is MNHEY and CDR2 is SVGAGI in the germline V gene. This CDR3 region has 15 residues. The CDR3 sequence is CASSYNDHRLDTQYF.

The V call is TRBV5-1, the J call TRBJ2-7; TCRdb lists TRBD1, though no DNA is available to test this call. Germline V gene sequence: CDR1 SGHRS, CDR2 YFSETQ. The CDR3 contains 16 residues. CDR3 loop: CASSGDRGTSSYEQYF.

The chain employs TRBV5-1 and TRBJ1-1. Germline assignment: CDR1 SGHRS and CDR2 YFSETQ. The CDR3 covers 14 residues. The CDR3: CASSLDVGRVEAFF.

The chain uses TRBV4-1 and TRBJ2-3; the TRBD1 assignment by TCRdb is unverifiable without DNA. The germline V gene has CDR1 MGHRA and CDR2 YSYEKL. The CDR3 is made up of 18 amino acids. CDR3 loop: CASSQDRRTGKRTDTQYF.

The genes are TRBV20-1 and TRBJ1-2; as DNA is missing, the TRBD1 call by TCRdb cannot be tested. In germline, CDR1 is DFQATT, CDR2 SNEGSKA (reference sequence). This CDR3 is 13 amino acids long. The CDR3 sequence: CSVQPGQNYGYTF.

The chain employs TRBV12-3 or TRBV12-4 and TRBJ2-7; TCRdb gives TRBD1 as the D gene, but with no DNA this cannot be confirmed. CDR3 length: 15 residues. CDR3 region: CASSLRGNPPGEQYF.

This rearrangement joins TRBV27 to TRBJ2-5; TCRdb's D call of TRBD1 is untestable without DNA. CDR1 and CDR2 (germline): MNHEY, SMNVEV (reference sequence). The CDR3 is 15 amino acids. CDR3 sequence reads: CASSTLQGYKETQYF.

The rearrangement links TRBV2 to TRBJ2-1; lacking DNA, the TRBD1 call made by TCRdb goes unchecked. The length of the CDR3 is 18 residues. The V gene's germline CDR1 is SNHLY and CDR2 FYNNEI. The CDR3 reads CASSERMDRGSIWDEQFF.

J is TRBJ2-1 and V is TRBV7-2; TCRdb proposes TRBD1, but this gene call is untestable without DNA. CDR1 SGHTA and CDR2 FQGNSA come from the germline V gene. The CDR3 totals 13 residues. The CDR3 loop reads CASSVGGGYEQFF.

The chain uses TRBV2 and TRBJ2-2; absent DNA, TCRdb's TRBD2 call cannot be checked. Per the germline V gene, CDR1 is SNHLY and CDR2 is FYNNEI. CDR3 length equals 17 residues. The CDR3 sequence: CASSEEHPAGVFGELFF.

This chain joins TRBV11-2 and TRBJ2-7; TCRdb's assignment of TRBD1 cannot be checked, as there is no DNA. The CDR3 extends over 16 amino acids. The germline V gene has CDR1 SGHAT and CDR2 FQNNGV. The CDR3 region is CASSRLRGQTVYEQYF.

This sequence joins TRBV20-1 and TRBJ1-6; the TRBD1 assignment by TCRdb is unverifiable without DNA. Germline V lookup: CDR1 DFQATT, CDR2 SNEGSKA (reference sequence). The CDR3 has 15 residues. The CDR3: CSARARTGVNSPLHF.

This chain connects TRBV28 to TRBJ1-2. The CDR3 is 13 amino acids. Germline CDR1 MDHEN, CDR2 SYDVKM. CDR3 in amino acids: CASSGGLNYGYTF.

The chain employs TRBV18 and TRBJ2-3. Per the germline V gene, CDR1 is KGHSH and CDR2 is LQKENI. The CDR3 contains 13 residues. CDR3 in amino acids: CASPTGPLDTQYF.

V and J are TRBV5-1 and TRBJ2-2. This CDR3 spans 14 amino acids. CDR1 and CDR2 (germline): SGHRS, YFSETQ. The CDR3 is CASRQATNTGELFF.

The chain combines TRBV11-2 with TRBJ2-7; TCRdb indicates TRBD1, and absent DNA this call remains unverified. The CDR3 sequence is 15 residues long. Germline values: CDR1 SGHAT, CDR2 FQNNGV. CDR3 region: CASSPDGQVTGEQYF.

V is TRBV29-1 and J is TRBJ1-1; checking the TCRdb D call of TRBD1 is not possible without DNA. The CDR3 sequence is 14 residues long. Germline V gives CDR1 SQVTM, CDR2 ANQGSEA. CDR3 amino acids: CSARAGGANTEAFF. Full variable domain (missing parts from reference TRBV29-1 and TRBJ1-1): SAVISQKPSRDICQRGTSLTIQCQVDSQVTMMFWYRQQPGQSLTLIATANQGSEATYESGFVIDKFPISRPNLTFSTLTVSNMSPEDSSIYLCSARAGGANTEAFFGQGTRLTVV.

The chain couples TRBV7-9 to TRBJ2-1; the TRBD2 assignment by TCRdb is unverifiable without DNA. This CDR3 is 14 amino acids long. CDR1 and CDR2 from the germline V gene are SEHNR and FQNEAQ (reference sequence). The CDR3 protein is CASCPGLRHNEQFF.

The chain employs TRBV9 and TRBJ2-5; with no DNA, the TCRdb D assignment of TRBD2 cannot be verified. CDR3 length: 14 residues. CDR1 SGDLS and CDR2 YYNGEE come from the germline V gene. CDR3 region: CASSVEAGQETQYF.

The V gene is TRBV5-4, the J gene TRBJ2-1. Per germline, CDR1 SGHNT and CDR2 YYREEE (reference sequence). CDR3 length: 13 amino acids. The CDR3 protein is CASRSGLYNEQFF. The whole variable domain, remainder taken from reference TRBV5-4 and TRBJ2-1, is ETGVTQSPTHLIKTRGQQVTLRCSSQSGHNTVSWYQQALGQGPQFIFQYYREEENGRGNFPPRFSGLQFPNYSSELNVNALELDDSALYLCASRSGLYNEQFFGPGTRLTVL.

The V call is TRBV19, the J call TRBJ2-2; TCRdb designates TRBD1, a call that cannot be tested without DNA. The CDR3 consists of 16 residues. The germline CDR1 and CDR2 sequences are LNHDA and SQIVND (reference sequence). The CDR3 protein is CASSSWPDRNTGELFF.

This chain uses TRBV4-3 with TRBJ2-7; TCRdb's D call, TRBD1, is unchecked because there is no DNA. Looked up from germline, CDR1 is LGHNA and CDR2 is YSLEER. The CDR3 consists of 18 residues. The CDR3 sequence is CASSQGCELKDINYEQYF.

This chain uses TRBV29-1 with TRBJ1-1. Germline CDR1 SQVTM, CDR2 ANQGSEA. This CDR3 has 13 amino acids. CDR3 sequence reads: CSVEREMNTEAFF.

The chain's CDR3 is CASSLDSMAGTPYEQYF. The chain employs TRBV11-2 and TRBJ2-7. CDR3 length: 17 amino acids. Per the germline V gene, CDR1 is SGHAT and CDR2 is FQNNGV.

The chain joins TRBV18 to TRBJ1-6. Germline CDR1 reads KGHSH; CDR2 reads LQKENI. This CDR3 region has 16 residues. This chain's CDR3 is CASSPQGGSYNSPLHF.

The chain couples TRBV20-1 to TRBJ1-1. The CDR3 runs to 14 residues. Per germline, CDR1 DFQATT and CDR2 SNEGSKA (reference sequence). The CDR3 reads CSAPLFLGGTEAFF.

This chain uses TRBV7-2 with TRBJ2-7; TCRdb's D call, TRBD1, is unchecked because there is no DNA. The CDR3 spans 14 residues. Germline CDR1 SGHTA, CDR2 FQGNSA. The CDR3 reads CASSRQGFVPEQYF.

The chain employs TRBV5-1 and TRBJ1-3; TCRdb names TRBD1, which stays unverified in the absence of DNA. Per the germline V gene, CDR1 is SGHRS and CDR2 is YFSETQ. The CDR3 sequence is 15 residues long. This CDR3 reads CASSLSTGVGNTIYF. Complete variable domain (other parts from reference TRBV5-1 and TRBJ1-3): KAGVTQTPRYLIKTRGQQVTLSCSPISGHRSVSWYQQTPGQGLQFLFEYFSETQRNKGNFPGRFSGRQFSNSRSEMNVSTLELGDSALYLCASSLSTGVGNTIYFGEGSWLTVV.

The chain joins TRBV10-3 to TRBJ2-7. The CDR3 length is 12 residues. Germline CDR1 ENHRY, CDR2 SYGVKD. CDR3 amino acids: CAISASSYEQYF.